Presented here are 30 T cell receptor beta chains from one specimen sequenced in a study of T cell clonality in common variable immunodeficiency. Profiled with immunoSEQ multiplex PCR; TCRdb holds only in-frame clones, not every one. The specimen has roughly 42,000 clones, none found just once. Sequenced input: peripheral blood mononuclear cells. The receptors here all came from a person aged 18 to 70 in good health.

The table lists this clone with many counts. The missing CDR3 end, 3 residues past where the read stops, is filled in from the germline J gene. The J gene is TRBJ2-7, the V gene TRBV2; TRBD2 aligns across 9 bases. Trimming at V came to 2 bases and at J to 4 bases, leaving 12 bases not matched to a gene. The CDR3 has 17 amino acids. Germline lookup yields CDR1 SNHLY and CDR2 FYNNEI. The CDR3 reads CASSELRASGVLYEQYF. The sequenced part of the CDR3 DNA is TGTGCCAGCAGTGAACTCCGGGCTAGCGGGGTCCTTTACGAG.

This clone has at least ten counts. The CDR3 end falls 3 residues outside the read, so it is completed with the germline J gene. This chain links TRBV7-2 with TRBJ2-7; D is possibly TRBD1 (6 bases). This CDR3 has 14 amino acids. V lost 3 bases and J 4 bases, leaving 13 bases between the germline ends. Germline values: CDR1 SGHTA, CDR2 FQGNSA. The CDR3 protein is CASSFGDTRYEQYF. The CDR3 bases that were read are TGTGCCAGCAGCTTCGGGGACACCAGATACGAG.

This clone was picked up many times. The read terminates 3 residues before the CDR3 end, so the remaining end is supplied by the germline J gene. The V gene is TRBV7-2, the J gene TRBJ1-4; D is uncertain. The CDR3 contains 14 residues. The germline gives CDR1 SGHTA, CDR2 FQGNSA. Between the trimmed V and J ends, which lost 0 bases and 8 bases, there was a span of 10 bases. The CDR3 region is CASSLALEPEKLFF. The part of the CDR3 DNA that was read is TGTGCCAGCAGCTTAGCTCTAGAACCGGAAAAA.

This clone was recorded at least ten times. Sequencing ends 3 residues short of the CDR3 end; the germline J gene provides the rest. V and J are TRBV29-1 and TRBJ1-2, with D possibly TRBD1 on 6 matching bases. Germline V gene data show CDR1 as SQVTM and CDR2 as ANQGSEA. Trimming removed 6 bases at V and 5 bases at J, with 19 bases between. There are 14 residues in the CDR3. This chain's CDR3 is CSVLDSPIGYGYTF. CDR3 DNA (partial): TGCAGCGTATTGGACAGCCCCATTGGATATGGC.

This clone was seen ten or more times. The CDR3 goes on 3 residues after the read ends, and that part is filled in from the germline J gene. This chain connects TRBV2 to TRBJ2-5, with 9 bases that match TRBD1. CDR1 and CDR2 (germline): SNHLY, FYNNEI. The CDR3 covers 15 residues. Unmatched junction bases numbered 7, after V lost 3 bases and J lost 5 bases. CDR3: CASSEGTGWDETQYF. The sequenced CDR3 bases are TGTGCCAGCAGTGAGGGGACAGGGTGGGATGAGACC.

This clone was detected many times. The DNA ends 3 residues before the CDR3 does, and the rest of the CDR3 is filled in from the germline J gene. The rearrangement joins TRBV5-6 to TRBJ2-3, with TRBD2 matching over 11 bases. V lost 1 base, J lost 6 bases, and 1 base stayed unmatched. The CDR3 totals 14 residues. Per germline, CDR1 SGHDT and CDR2 YYEEEE. CDR3 protein: CASSLIAGGDTQYF. Partial CDR3 DNA: TGTGCCAGCAGCTTGATAGCGGGGGGGGATACG.

There are many counts of this clone. The sequence runs out 3 residues before the end of the CDR3; the remainder is reconstructed from the germline J gene. The V and J genes are TRBV20-1 and TRBJ1-5; 8 bases fit TRBD1. The V segment lost 3 bases and the J segment 6 bases; nucleotides outside the gene matches: 10. The CDR3 length is 15 residues. Germline V gene lookup returns CDR1 DFQATT and CDR2 SNEGSKA (reference sequence). The sequenced CDR3 bases are TGCAGTGCTAGGGTTGGGACAGGAGGCGGTCAGCCC. It codes for CSARVGTGGGQP. The CDR3 in its entirety is CSARVGTGGGQPQHF.

This clone was observed at least ten times. The read is 3 residues too short to cover the CDR3 end, so that end is filled in from the germline J gene. The chain has TRBV19 and TRBJ2-2; D perhaps matches TRBD1 (5 bases). Trimming took off 2 bases at V and 3 bases at J, with 10 bases between the two ends. CDR1 LNHDA and CDR2 SQIVND come from the germline V gene (reference sequence). This CDR3 has 15 amino acids. CDR3 in amino acids: CASSISGWDTGELFF. CDR3 DNA, as far as it was read: TGTGCCAGTAGTATATCAGGGTGGGACACCGGGGAG.

This clone was seen many times. The read halts 3 residues ahead of the CDR3 end, with the missing end drawn from the germline J gene. The chain is built from TRBV18 and TRBJ2-5, with D perhaps TRBD1 (5 bases). Per the germline V gene, CDR1 is KGHSH and CDR2 is LQKENI. This CDR3 spans 15 amino acids. The V and J ends lost 4 bases and 2 bases respectively, with 14 bases between them. The CDR3 region is CASSRSLDIQETQYF. CDR3 bases read: TGTGCCAGCTCACGAAGCTTGGACATACAAGAGACC.

This clone was counted many times. Sequencing ends 3 residues short of the CDR3 end; the germline J gene provides the rest. V gene TRBV6-2 or TRBV6-3 combines with J gene TRBJ1-2; D is perhaps TRBD1 (5 bases). The CDR3 loop spans 12 amino acids. Germline-derived CDR1 and CDR2 are MNHEY and SVGEGT. With 2 bases removed from V and 6 bases from J, the gap between germline ends came to 7 bases. CDR3 bases read: TGTGCCAGCAGTTACGAGGGGCATGGC. It yields the protein CASSYEGHG. From start to end, the CDR3 is CASSYEGHGYTF.

This clone was seen at least ten times. The CDR3 sequence: CASILLGLASDLHTDTQYF. Incomplete CDR3 DNA: TGTGCCAGTATCTTACTGGGACTAGCGTCGGACCTCCACACGGATACG. This sequence joins TRBV2 and TRBJ2-3; 10 bases fit TRBD2. The read finishes 3 residues shy of the CDR3 end, and the germline J gene is used to complete it. V shed 9 bases and J 6 bases; nucleotides not matched to a gene: 24. CDR3 size: 19 residues. CDR1 is SNHLY and CDR2 is FYNNEI in the germline V gene.

As for this clone: The read falls 3 residues short of the CDR3 end, and the missing part is taken from the germline J gene. This rearrangement joins TRBV2 to TRBJ2-3; D ambiguous. The CDR3 is 13 amino acids. Germline CDR1 and CDR2: SNHLY and FYNNEI. The sequenced CDR3 bases are TGTGCCAGCAGTGGTGGCAGTAAAGAGACG. This encodes CASSGGSKET. The entire CDR3 protein is CASSGGSKETQYF. The full variable domain, with the rest looked up from reference TRBV2 and TRBJ2-3, is EPEVTQTPSHQVTQMGQEVILRCVPISNHLYFYWYRQILGQKVEFLVSFYNNEISEKSEIFDDQFSVERPDGSNFTLKIRSTKLEDSAMYFCASSGGSKETQYFGPGTRLTVL.

Ten or more counts support this clone. The CDR3 here is CASSSSGLAGYEQYF. The CDR3 DNA, read in part, is TGTGCCAGCAGCTCCTCGGGACTAGCGGGGTACGAG. The chain combines TRBV7-2 with TRBJ2-7; TRBD2 matches 13 bases. The read ends 3 residues shy of where the CDR3 ends; the end is completed using the germline J gene. Germline V lookup: CDR1 SGHTA, CDR2 FQGNSA. V lost 4 bases to trimming and J lost 4 bases; unmatched junction nucleotides: 4. The CDR3 loop spans 15 amino acids. Drawing the rest from reference TRBV7-2 and TRBJ2-7, the complete variable domain is GAGVSQSPSNKVTEKGKDVELRCDPISGHTALYWYRQSLGQGLEFLIYFQGNSAPDKSGLPSDRFSAERTGGSVSTLTIQRTQQEDSAVYLCASSSSGLAGYEQYFGPGTRLTVT.

In its sample, this clone was seen many times. The sequence runs out 3 residues before the end of the CDR3; the remainder is reconstructed from the germline J gene. The rearrangement uses TRBV5-6 and TRBJ1-1, with 8 bases identical to TRBD1. This CDR3 spans 15 amino acids. With 4 bases clipped from V and 5 bases from J, the junction kept 10 bases outside the gene matches. Germline values: CDR1 SGHDT, CDR2 YYEEEE. The CDR3 bases that were read are TGTGCCAGCAGCCCCTTAAGAACAGGGGGGACTGAA. As protein: CASSPLRTGGTE. The full CDR3 sequence reads CASSPLRTGGTEAFF.

This clone was observed many times. The read ends 3 residues before the CDR3 terminus; that terminus is restored from the germline J gene. This chain joins TRBV14 and TRBJ1-1; D gene ambiguous. The germline V gene has CDR1 SGHDN and CDR2 FVKESK. This CDR3 has 17 amino acids. Trimming cost V 0 bases and J 1 base, with 15 bases left between them. The sequenced part of the CDR3 DNA is TGTGCCAGCAGCCAAGATCGTCCGCGGGTCGGGAACACTGAA. It codes for CASSQDRPRVGNTE. In full, the CDR3 reads CASSQDRPRVGNTEAFF. The variable domain in full, with the rest retrieved from reference TRBV14 and TRBJ1-1, is EAGVTQFPSHSVIEKGQTVTLRCDPISGHDNLYWYRRVMGKEIKFLLHFVKESKQDESGMPNNRFLAERTGGTYSTLKVQPAELEDSGVYFCASSQDRPRVGNTEAFFGQGTRLTVV.

This clone was seen repeatedly, ten times or more. The CDR3 end falls 3 residues outside the read, so it is completed with the germline J gene. This chain links TRBV29-1 with TRBJ1-2; D gene uncertain. Germline CDR1 is SQVTM and CDR2 is ANQGSEA. The CDR3 totals 14 residues. V lost 0 bases to trimming and J lost 4 bases, with 12 bases between them. The CDR3 spells CSVEDSGNRYGYTF. CDR3 DNA (partial): TGCAGCGTTGAAGATTCAGGCAACCGCTATGGC. Full variable domain (rest looked up from reference TRBV29-1 and TRBJ1-2): SAVISQKPSRDICQRGTSLTIQCQVDSQVTMMFWYRQQPGQSLTLIATANQGSEATYESGFVIDKFPISRPNLTFSTLTVSNMSPEDSSIYLCSVEDSGNRYGYTFGSGTRLTVV.

This clone was observed many times. The sequence runs out 3 residues before the end of the CDR3; the remainder is reconstructed from the germline J gene. V gene TRBV6-2 or TRBV6-3 combines with J gene TRBJ2-1, with TRBD2 matching 8 bases. The trim removed 6 bases at V and 5 bases at J, leaving 15 bases unmatched. The germline V gene encodes CDR1 MNHEY and CDR2 SVGEGT. The CDR3 runs to 17 residues. Incomplete CDR3 DNA: TGTGCCAGCAGCCGCCCGGGGTATAGCGGGGATGACAATGAG. Translation gives CASSRPGYSGDDNE. The entire CDR3 sequence reads CASSRPGYSGDDNEQFF.

There are many counts of this clone. Read sequence stops 3 residues before the CDR3 end, and the germline J gene provides the missing end. The chain employs TRBV5-1 and TRBJ2-5; TRBD2 aligns across 16 bases. Germline assignment: CDR1 SGHRS and CDR2 YFSETQ. The CDR3 runs to 17 residues. The V segment lost 0 bases and the J segment 3 bases; nucleotides outside the gene matches: 2. CDR3 sequence: CASSLAGTSGGEETQYF. Incomplete CDR3 DNA: TGCGCCAGCAGCTTGGCCGGGACTAGCGGGGGGGAAGAGACC.

There are many counts of this clone. The CDR3 extends 3 residues past the end of the read, so its final part is completed from the germline J gene. The chain joins TRBV30 to TRBJ1-2; a possible D gene is TRBD1 (5 bases). V lost 5 bases and J lost 4, with 11 bases in between. The CDR3 is 12 residues long. Germline CDR1 GTSNPN, CDR2 SVGIG (reference sequence). The sequenced CDR3 bases are TGTGCCTGGTCGGGAGGGGCCTATGGC. Amino acid sequence: CAWSGGAYG. The entire CDR3 reads CAWSGGAYGYTF. Based on the CDR3 plus reference TRBV30 and TRBJ1-2, the full variable domain is SQTIHQWPATLVQPVGSPLSLECTVEGTSNPNLYWYRQAAGRGLQLLFYSVGIGQISSEVPQNLSASRPQDRQFILSSKKLLLSDSGFYLCAWSGGAYGYTFGSGTRLTVV.

This clone was detected only a few times. The DNA ends 3 residues before the CDR3 does, and the rest of the CDR3 is filled in from the germline J gene. This chain joins TRBV30 and TRBJ2-4, with 8 nucleotides matching TRBD1. CDR1 and CDR2 (germline): GTSNPN, SVGIG (reference sequence). The CDR3 spans 14 residues. Partial CDR3 DNA: TGTGCCTGGAGTGGGACAGGGACGGACTATGGT. Protein product: CAWSGTGTDYG. The CDR3 reads in full as CAWSGTGTDYGQYF.

Ten or more counts support this clone. The read terminates 3 residues ahead of where the CDR3 ends, so the germline J gene completes it. This chain connects TRBV19 to TRBJ1-1; 8 bases line up with TRBD1. This CDR3 is built from 15 residues. CDR1 is LNHDA and CDR2 is SQIVND in the germline V gene (reference sequence). Trimming took 5 bases from V and 1 from J; bases not matched to a gene: 6. The sequenced part of the CDR3 DNA is TGTGCCAGTAGTGACAGGGGACGCCAGAACACTGAA. Protein: CASSDRGRQNTE. The full CDR3 sequence reads CASSDRGRQNTEAFF.

This clone was picked up many times. The observed sequence ends 3 residues before the CDR3 terminus, with the missing tail filled in from the germline J gene. This chain joins TRBV5-1 and TRBJ2-2, with D unclear. From germline, CDR1 is SGHRS and CDR2 YFSETQ. Trimming removed 0 bases at V and 4 bases at J, with 7 bases between. The CDR3 extends over 14 amino acids. The CDR3 loop is CASSLDGTTGELFF. CDR3 DNA (partial): TGCGCCAGCAGCTTGGATGGCACCACCGGGGAG.

This clone was seen at least ten times. Sequencing ends 3 residues short of the CDR3 end; the germline J gene provides the rest. This rearrangement joins TRBV4-2 to TRBJ2-6, with 8 bases identical to TRBD1. The CDR3 is made up of 20 amino acids. Germline loops: CDR1 LGHNA, CDR2 YNFKEQ. Germline trimming cut 0 bases from V and 1 base from J; bases unmatched to any gene: 11. CDR3 sequence reads: CASSQDLSGGVLSGANVLTF. CDR3 DNA, as far as it was read: TGTGCCAGCAGCCAAGATTTGTCAGGGGGCGTTCTATCTGGGGCCAACGTC.

This clone has a count of ten or more. The DNA ends 3 residues before the CDR3 does, and the rest of the CDR3 is filled in from the germline J gene. The J gene is TRBJ1-1, the V gene TRBV29-1; possible D gene TRBD1, 5 bases. The CDR3 is 14 amino acids. CDR1 SQVTM and CDR2 ANQGSEA come from the germline V gene. Trimming took off 3 bases at V and 5 bases at J, with 16 bases between the two ends. CDR3 DNA, as far as it was read: TGCAGCGTTGAGGGTAAGATGGGGGGGACTGAA. Its protein product is CSVEGKMGGTE. The complete CDR3 protein is CSVEGKMGGTEAFF.

Details on this clone: Read data end 3 residues before the CDR3 end; the end is taken from the germline J gene. The V gene is TRBV7-2, the J gene TRBJ2-1, with 7 bases lining up with TRBD2. The CDR3 is 15 residues long. Germline V lookup: CDR1 SGHTA, CDR2 FQGNSA. V lost 1 base and J lost 4; bases outside the gene matches: 4. The part of the CDR3 DNA that was read is TGTGCCAGCAGCTTAGTCGCGGGAGTATACAATGAG. Translated: CASSLVAGVYNE. The CDR3, in full, reads CASSLVAGVYNEQFF.

This clone came up many times. The read halts 3 residues ahead of the CDR3 end, with the missing end drawn from the germline J gene. The chain links TRBV7-6 to TRBJ2-6; no reliable D call. This CDR3 contains 13 residues. V lost 5 bases to trimming and J lost 3 bases, with 5 bases between them. CDR1 SGHVS and CDR2 FNYEAQ come from the germline V gene. The sequenced CDR3 bases are TGTGCCAGCAGCCCAGGTGGGGCCAACGTC. As protein: CASSPGGANV. The complete CDR3 protein is CASSPGGANVLTF.

This clone occurred many times. From the germline J gene comes the end of the CDR3, since the read stops 3 residues before it. The rearrangement uses TRBV10-3 and TRBJ2-2; 9 bases fit TRBD1. The CDR3 extends over 15 amino acids. Trimming at V came to 6 bases and at J to 2 bases, leaving 4 bases not matched to a gene. Germline V lookup: CDR1 ENHRY, CDR2 SYGVKD. CDR3 in amino acids: CAIRLDRGNTGELFF. The sequenced part of the CDR3 DNA is TGTGCCATCAGATTGGACAGGGGTAACACCGGGGAG.

This clone was picked up many times. Read coverage stops 3 residues before the CDR3 terminus; the germline J gene supplies the remainder. The rearrangement uses TRBV7-3 and TRBJ1-1; no firm D call. This CDR3 region has 13 residues. From germline, CDR1 is SGHTA and CDR2 FQGTGA. The ends were cut back, 5 bases at V and 3 bases at J, with 10 bases in the middle. The CDR3 sequence: CASSPRLHTEAFF. The sequenced part of the CDR3 DNA is TGTGCCAGCAGCCCACGGTTGCACACTGAA. The whole variable domain, filled in from reference TRBV7-3 and TRBJ1-1, reads GAGVSQTPSNKVTEKGKYVELRCDPISGHTALYWYRQSLGQGPEFLIYFQGTGAADDSGLPNDRFFAVRPEGSVSTLKIQRTERGDSAVYLCASSPRLHTEAFFGQGTRLTVV.

The table lists this clone with many counts. The read terminates 3 residues before the CDR3 end, so the remaining end is supplied by the germline J gene. The chain joins TRBV5-4 to TRBJ2-7; tentatively, D is TRBD2 (6 bases). This CDR3 spans 14 amino acids. Trimming left V 0 bases short and J 0 bases short, with 7 bases between. The germline V gene encodes CDR1 SGHNT and CDR2 YYREEE (reference sequence). CDR3 loop: CASSLGGVSYEQYF. Partial CDR3 DNA: TGTGCCAGCAGCTTGGGCGGGGTCTCCTACGAG.

A note on this clone: Sequencing ends 3 residues short of the CDR3 end; the germline J gene provides the rest. The chain couples TRBV20-1 to TRBJ1-2; 7 nucleotides agree with TRBD1. CDR1 is DFQATT, CDR2 SNEGSKA, per germline (reference sequence). V lost 5 bases and J lost 2; bases outside the gene matches: 2. The CDR3 has 12 residues. CDR3 protein: CSALTGNYGYTF. The sequenced CDR3 bases are TGCAGTGCTTTGACAGGGAACTATGGC.